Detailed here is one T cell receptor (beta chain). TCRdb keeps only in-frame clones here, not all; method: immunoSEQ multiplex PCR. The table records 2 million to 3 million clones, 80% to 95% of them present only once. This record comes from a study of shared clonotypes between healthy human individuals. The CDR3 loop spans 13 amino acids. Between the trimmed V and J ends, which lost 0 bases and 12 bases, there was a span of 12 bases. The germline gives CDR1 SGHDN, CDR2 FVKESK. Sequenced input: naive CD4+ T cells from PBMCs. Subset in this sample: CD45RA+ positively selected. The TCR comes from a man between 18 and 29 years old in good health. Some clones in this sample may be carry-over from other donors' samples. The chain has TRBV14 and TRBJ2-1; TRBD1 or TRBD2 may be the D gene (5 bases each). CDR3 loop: CASSQDSGTWQFF. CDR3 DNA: TGTGCCAGCAGCCAAGACTCTGGGACCTGGCAGTTCTTC. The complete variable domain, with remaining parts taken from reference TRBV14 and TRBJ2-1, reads EAGVTQFPSHSVIEKGQTVTLRCDPISGHDNLYWYRRVMGKEIKFLLHFVKESKQDESGMPNNRFLAERTGGTYSTLKVQPAELEDSGVYFCASSQDSGTWQFFGPGTRLTVL.